Listed below are T cell receptor beta chains from one sample, sequenced in a study of T cell responses to AZD1222 COVID-19 vaccine. TCRdb's table, derived via immunoSEQ multiplex PCR, lists solely in-frame clones and lacks some. The data show nearly 90,000 clones, around 89% seen once. The input for sequencing was peripheral blood, taken 28 days after the second AZD1222 dose. These receptors all stem from an adult who received the AZD1222 COVID-19 vaccine. The CDR3 runs from the conserved cysteine through the conserved F or W. A D gene is named only where the DNA matches it firmly. Some rows have no size entry. The others give once, few or many, or a class for an expanded clone.

D: -
J: TRBJ1-1
size: -
V: TRBV5-4
DNA: TGTGCCAGCAGCCTAAGGACCCTGAACACTGAAGCTTTCTTT
CDR3: CASSLRTLNTEAFF

D: -
J: TRBJ1-1
size: -
V: TRBV5-5
DNA: TGTGCCAGCAGCCACGACAGGCCCACTGAAGCTTTCTTT
CDR3: CASSHDRPTEAFF

D: -
J: TRBJ1-3
size: once
V: TRBV5-1
DNA: TGCGCCAGCAGCCCGGATTCTGGAAACACCATATATTTT
CDR3: CASSPDSGNTIYF

D: TRBD1
J: TRBJ2-2
size: -
V: TRBV24-1
DNA: TGTGCCACCAGGACAGGGTCCTTAGCTGCCGGGGAGCTGTTTTTT
CDR3: CATRTGSLAAGELFF

D: -
J: TRBJ1-3
size: -
V: TRBV12-3/TRBV12-4
DNA: TGTGCCACACAGGGCTCTGGAAACACCATATATTTT
CDR3: CATQGSGNTIYF

D: TRBD1
J: TRBJ1-4
size: -
V: TRBV11-2
DNA: TGTGCCAGCAGCTCTCCGGACAGGGGAAATGAAAAACTGTTTTTT
CDR3: CASSSPDRGNEKLFF

D: -
J: TRBJ1-1
size: -
V: TRBV9
DNA: TGTGCCAGCAGCGTAACTGGGAACACTGAAGCTTTCTTT
CDR3: CASSVTGNTEAFF

D: -
J: TRBJ2-7
size: -
V: TRBV9
DNA: TGTGCCAGCAGCGTTTCGGACCTGACGGGGGAGCAGTACTTC
CDR3: CASSVSDLTGEQYF

D: -
J: TRBJ1-1
size: -
V: TRBV18
DNA: TGTGCCAGCTCCGCGTTAAGCCAGGGGATCACTGAAGCTTTCTTT
CDR3: CASSALSQGITEAFF

D: -
J: TRBJ1-1
size: -
V: TRBV29-1
DNA: TGCAGCGCTCAGGAAGCTTTCTTT
CDR3: CSAQEAFF